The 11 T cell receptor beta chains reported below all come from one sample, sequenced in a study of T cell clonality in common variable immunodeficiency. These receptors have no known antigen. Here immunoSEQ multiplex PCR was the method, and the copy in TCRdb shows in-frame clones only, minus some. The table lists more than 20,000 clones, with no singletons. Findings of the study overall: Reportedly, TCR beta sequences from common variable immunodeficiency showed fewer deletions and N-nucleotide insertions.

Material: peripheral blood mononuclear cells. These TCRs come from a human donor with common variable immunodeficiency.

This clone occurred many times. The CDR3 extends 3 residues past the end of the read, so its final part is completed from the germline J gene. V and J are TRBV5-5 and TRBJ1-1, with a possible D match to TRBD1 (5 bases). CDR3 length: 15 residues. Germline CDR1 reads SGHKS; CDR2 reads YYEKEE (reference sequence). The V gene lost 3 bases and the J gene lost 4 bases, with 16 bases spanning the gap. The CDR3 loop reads CASSSLDQGGTEAFF. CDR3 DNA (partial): TGTGCCAGCAGCTCCCTCGACCAGGGCGGCACTGAA.

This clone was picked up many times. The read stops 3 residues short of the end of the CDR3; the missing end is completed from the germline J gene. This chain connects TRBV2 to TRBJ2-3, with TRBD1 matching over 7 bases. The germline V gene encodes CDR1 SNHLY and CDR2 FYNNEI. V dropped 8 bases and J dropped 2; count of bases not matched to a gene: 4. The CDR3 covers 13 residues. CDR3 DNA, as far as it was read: TGTGCCAGCTCGGGACAGACCACAGATACG. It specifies CASSGQTTDT. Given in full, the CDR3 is CASSGQTTDTQYF.

This chain's CDR3 is CASSDRDRSFYTF. The CDR3 bases that were read are TGTGCCAGCAGTGATCGGGACAGGTCTTTT. The genes are TRBV25-1 and TRBJ1-2; 8 bases agree with TRBD1. The read terminates 3 residues before the CDR3 end, so the remaining end is supplied by the germline J gene. The CDR3 is made up of 13 amino acids. Germline CDR1 MGHDK, CDR2 SYGVNS.

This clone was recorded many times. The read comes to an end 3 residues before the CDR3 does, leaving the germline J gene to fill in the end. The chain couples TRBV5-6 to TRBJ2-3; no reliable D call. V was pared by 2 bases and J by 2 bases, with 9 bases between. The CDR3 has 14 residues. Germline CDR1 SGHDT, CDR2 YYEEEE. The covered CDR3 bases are TGTGCCAGCAGCTTTTTTCGGGTCACAGATACG. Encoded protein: CASSFFRVTDT. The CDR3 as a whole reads CASSFFRVTDTQYF.

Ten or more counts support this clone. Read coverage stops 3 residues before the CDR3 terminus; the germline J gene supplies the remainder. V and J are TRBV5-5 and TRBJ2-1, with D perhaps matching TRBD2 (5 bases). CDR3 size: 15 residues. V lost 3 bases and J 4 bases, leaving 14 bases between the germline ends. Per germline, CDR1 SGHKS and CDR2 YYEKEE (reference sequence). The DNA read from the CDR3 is TGTGCCAGCAGCTCGCTGCGGGCAGGATACAATGAG. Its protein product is CASSSLRAGYNE. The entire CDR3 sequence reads CASSSLRAGYNEQFF. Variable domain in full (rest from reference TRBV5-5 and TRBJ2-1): DAGVTQSPTHLIKTRGQQVTLRCSPISGHKSVSWYQQVLGQGPQFIFQYYEKEERGRGNFPDRFSARQFPNYSSELNVNALLLGDSALYLCASSSLRAGYNEQFFGPGTRLTVL.

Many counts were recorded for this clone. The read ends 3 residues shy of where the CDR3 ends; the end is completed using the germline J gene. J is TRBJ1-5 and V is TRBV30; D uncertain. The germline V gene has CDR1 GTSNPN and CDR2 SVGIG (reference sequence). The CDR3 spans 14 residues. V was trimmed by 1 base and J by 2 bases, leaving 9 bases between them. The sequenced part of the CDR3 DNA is TGTGCCTGGAGTGGAAGGCAAGGCAATCAGCCC. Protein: CAWSGRQGNQP. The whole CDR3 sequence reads CAWSGRQGNQPQHF.

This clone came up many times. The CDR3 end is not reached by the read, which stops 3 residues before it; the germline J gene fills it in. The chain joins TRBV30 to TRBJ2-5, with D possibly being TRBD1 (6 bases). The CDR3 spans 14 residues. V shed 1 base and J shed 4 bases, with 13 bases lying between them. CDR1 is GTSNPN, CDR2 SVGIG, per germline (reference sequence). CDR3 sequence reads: CAWSATGWSETQYF. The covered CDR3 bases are TGTGCCTGGAGTGCCACAGGGTGGTCAGAGACC. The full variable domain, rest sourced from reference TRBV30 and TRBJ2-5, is SQTIHQWPATLVQPVGSPLSLECTVEGTSNPNLYWYRQAAGRGLQLLFYSVGIGQISSEVPQNLSASRPQDRQFILSSKKLLLSDSGFYLCAWSATGWSETQYFGPGTRLLVL.

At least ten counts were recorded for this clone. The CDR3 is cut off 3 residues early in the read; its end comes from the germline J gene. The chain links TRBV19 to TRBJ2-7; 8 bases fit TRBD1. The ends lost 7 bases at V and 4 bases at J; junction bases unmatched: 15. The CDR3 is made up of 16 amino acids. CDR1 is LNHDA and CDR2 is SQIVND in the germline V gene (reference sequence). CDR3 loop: CASTPRQGNALYEQYF. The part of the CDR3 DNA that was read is TGTGCCAGTACCCCGAGACAGGGGAATGCCCTTTACGAG.

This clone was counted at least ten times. The covered CDR3 bases are TGTGCCAGCTCACCAGCCGACGGGGATCAGCCC. As protein: CASSPADGDQP. The full CDR3 is CASSPADGDQPQHF. V usage is TRBV18 and J usage is TRBJ1-5; the D is unclear. The read gets to within 3 residues of the CDR3 end, and the germline J gene fills in the rest. V lost 2 bases and J lost 5, with 10 bases in between. CDR1 and CDR2 from the germline V gene are KGHSH and LQKENI. This CDR3 region has 14 residues.

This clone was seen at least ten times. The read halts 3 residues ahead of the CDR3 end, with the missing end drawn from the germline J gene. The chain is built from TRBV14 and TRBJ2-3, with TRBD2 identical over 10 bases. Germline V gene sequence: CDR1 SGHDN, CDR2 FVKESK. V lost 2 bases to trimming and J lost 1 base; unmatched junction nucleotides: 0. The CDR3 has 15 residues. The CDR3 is CASSQLAGGTDTQYF. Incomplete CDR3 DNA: TGTGCCAGCAGCCAACTAGCGGGAGGCACAGATACG.

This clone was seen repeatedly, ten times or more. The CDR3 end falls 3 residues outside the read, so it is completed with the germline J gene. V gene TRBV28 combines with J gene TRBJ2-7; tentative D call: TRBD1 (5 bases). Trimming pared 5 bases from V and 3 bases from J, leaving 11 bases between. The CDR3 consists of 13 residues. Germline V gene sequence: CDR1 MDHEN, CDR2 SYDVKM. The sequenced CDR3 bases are TGTGCCAGCAGTAGAATGGACATCTACGAG. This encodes CASSRMDIYE. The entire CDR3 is CASSRMDIYEQYF.